The 17 T cell receptor beta chains in this list originate from one sample, sequenced in a study of T cells after yellow fever vaccination. TCRdb used MiXCR to reprocess the 5' RACE reads, holding one entry per CDR3 protein. The sample includes 500,000 to 700,000 distinct CDR3 sequences, under 25% of them seen just once. This material consisted of PBMCs, taken 15 days after the yellow fever booster vaccination. The receptors stem from a man aged 25-40 years who received the YFV17D yellow fever vaccine.

This chain links TRBV20-1 with TRBJ2-1; no clear D. CDR1 and CDR2 (germline): DFQATT, SNEGSKA (reference sequence). V was shortened by 1 base and J by 9 bases, with 10 bases between the two germline ends. The CDR3 runs to 12 residues. CDR3 loop: CSARVMGGEQFF. The CDR3 DNA is TGCAGTGCTAGAGTGATGGGTGGTGAGCAGTTCTTC.

V usage is TRBV6-5 and J usage is TRBJ1-1, with D unresolved. Trimming removed 2 bases from V and 6 bases from J, with 7 bases in between. This CDR3 is 12 amino acids long. CDR1 is MNHEY, CDR2 SVGAGI, per germline. CDR3 coding DNA: TGTGCCAGCAGTTACGCGGGCTCTGAAGCTTTCTTT. Encoded protein: CASSYAGSEAFF.

The genes are TRBV5-1 and TRBJ2-4; TRBD1 matches 8 bases. Trimming took 0 bases from V and 2 from J; bases not matched to a gene: 7. The CDR3 is made up of 17 amino acids. Germline lookup yields CDR1 SGHRS and CDR2 YFSETQ. The CDR3 DNA is TGCGCCAGCAGCTTGGAAATGACAGGGGCCACCAAAAACATTCAGTACTTC. It encodes CASSLEMTGATKNIQYF.

This clonotype showed up just a few times. The chain joins TRBV4-3 to TRBJ2-7; D gene ambiguous. The CDR3 length is 15 residues. The germline V and J ends were trimmed by 0 bases and 2 bases, with 11 bases remaining between them. The germline CDR1 and CDR2 sequences are LGHNA and YSLEER. CDR3 loop: CASSQDFGGTYEQYF. The CDR3 DNA follows: TGCGCCAGCAGCCAAGACTTTGGCGGTACCTACGAGCAGTACTTC.

CDR3 sequence reads: CASSLAGTTSNEQFF. The DNA for the CDR3 is TGTGCCAGCAGCTTAGCCGGGACTACTTCCAATGAGCAGTTCTTC. V gene TRBV7-2 combines with J gene TRBJ2-1; 7 bases match TRBD2. CDR1 and CDR2 from the germline V gene are SGHTA and FQGNSA. The CDR3 has 15 residues. The trim removed 0 bases at V and 6 bases at J, leaving 5 bases unmatched.

This clonotype has only a few counts. This rearrangement joins TRBV10-3 to TRBJ2-7; D is unclear. V dropped 9 bases and J dropped 3 bases, with 9 bases sitting between them. Germline CDR1 and CDR2: ENHRY and SYGVKD. CDR3 length: 11 residues. CDR3 protein: CAIFANYEQYF. The DNA for the CDR3 is TGTGCCATATTTGCCAACTACGAGCAGTACTTC.

The genes are TRBV13 and TRBJ2-7, with 14 positions matching TRBD2. The germline CDR1 and CDR2 sequences are PRHDT and FYEKMQ (reference sequence). The V gene end was trimmed by 5 bases and the J gene end by 1 base; junction bases not matched to a gene: 7. The CDR3 contains 17 residues. The CDR3 DNA reads TGTGCCAGCAGCCGACTAGCGGGAGGGCCCGGGTCCTACGAGCAGTACTTC. It codes for CASSRLAGGPGSYEQYF.

This clonotype was counted a single time. CDR3 sequence (DNA): TGTGCCAGCAGTGAAGGCTACAGAAAGACCAACTATGGCTACACCTTC. Translating it yields CASSEGYRKTNYGYTF. The chain employs TRBV6-1 and TRBJ1-2, with D uncertain. Germline V gives CDR1 MNHNS, CDR2 SASEGT. The CDR3 contains 16 residues. The V end was cut by 1 base, the J end by 2 bases, with 14 bases between.

The V and J genes are TRBV5-1 and TRBJ2-1; 11 positions agree with TRBD2. CDR3 length equals 13 residues. In germline, CDR1 is SGHRS, CDR2 YFSETQ. With 3 bases clipped from V and 14 bases from J, the junction kept 7 bases outside the gene matches. CDR3: CASSSMSSGGEFF. The CDR3 DNA is TGCGCCAGCAGCTCTATGAGTAGCGGGGGGGAGTTCTTC. Complete variable domain (other parts from reference TRBV5-1 and TRBJ2-1): KAGVTQTPRYLIKTRGQQVTLSCSPISGHRSVSWYQQTPGQGLQFLFEYFSETQRNKGNFPGRFSGRQFSNSRSEMNVSTLELGDSALYLCASSSMSSGGEFFGPGTRLTVL.

In this sample, this clonotype turned up a few times. The rearrangement links TRBV20-1 to TRBJ2-7, with 11 bases aligning to TRBD2. Germline V CDR1 and CDR2: DFQATT, SNEGSKA (reference sequence). The CDR3 is made up of 14 amino acids. Losses at the gene ends were 6 bases for V and 6 bases for J; bases not matched to a gene: 10. CDR3 nucleotides: TGCAGTGCCTTAGCGGGAGGGCCGGTGGGCGAGCAGTACTTC. This encodes CSALAGGPVGEQYF.

In this sample, this clonotype turned up a few times. The chain is built from TRBV9 and TRBJ2-1; a weak D match, TRBD2 (6 bases). Germline CDR1 SGDLS, CDR2 YYNGEE. The CDR3 sequence is 14 residues long. V was pared by 0 bases and J by 7 bases, with 11 bases between. The CDR3 protein is CASSVAGDWNEQFF. Here the CDR3 DNA reads TGTGCCAGCAGCGTAGCGGGAGATTGGAATGAGCAGTTCTTC.

This chain joins TRBV20-1 and TRBJ2-3; D is perhaps TRBD2 (6 bases). The V gene's germline CDR1 is DFQATT and CDR2 SNEGSKA (reference sequence). The CDR3 runs 15 residues. V dropped 2 bases and J dropped 2 bases, with 14 bases sitting between them. For the CDR3, the DNA is TGCAGTGCTAGACCTGCGGCGGGGTTCACAGATACGCAGTATTTT. Translating gives CSARPAAGFTDTQYF.

CDR3 in DNA: TGCGCCAGCAGCTTGGTAACAGGCTTTGAGGGTGAGCAGTTCTTC. This codes for CASSLVTGFEGEQFF. This sequence joins TRBV5-1 and TRBJ2-1; D may match TRBD1 or TRBD2 (5 bases each). Per germline, CDR1 SGHRS and CDR2 YFSETQ. Between the trimmed V and J ends, which lost 0 bases and 9 bases, there was a span of 16 bases. The CDR3 totals 15 residues.

The J gene is TRBJ1-5, the V gene TRBV27, with TRBD1 as a possible D gene (6 bases). Germline CDR1 is MNHEY and CDR2 is SMNVEV (reference sequence). The V end lost 4 bases, the J end lost 2 bases, and 9 bases lay between the germline ends. CDR3 size: 14 residues. The DNA of the CDR3 is TGTGCCAGCAGTTGGTCAGGGGGCAATCAGCCCCAGCATTTT. Protein product: CASSWSGGNQPQHF.

The rearrangement uses TRBV7-6 and TRBJ2-1; TRBD1 aligns across 7 bases. CDR1 is SGHVS and CDR2 is FNYEAQ in the germline V gene. V lost 1 base to trimming and J lost 2 bases; unmatched junction nucleotides: 5. This CDR3 has 16 residues. This CDR3 reads CASSLVGTVTYNEQFF. The CDR3 nucleotides read TGTGCCAGCAGCTTAGTTGGGACAGTTACCTACAATGAGCAGTTCTTC.

V usage is TRBV5-4 and J usage is TRBJ2-7, with D uncertain. The V gene's germline CDR1 is SGHNT and CDR2 YYREEE (reference sequence). Trimming took off 2 bases at V and 5 bases at J, with 17 bases between the two ends. The length of the CDR3 is 15 residues. The CDR3 is CASSFRQVGLDEQYF. The DNA of the CDR3 is TGTGCCAGCAGCTTTCGGCAGGTGGGCCTGGACGAGCAGTACTTC.

This clonotype was seen a few times. The chain recombines TRBV29-1 with TRBJ2-2; possible D gene TRBD2, 6 bases. The CDR3 runs 13 residues. Germline V gene data show CDR1 as SQVTM and CDR2 as ANQGSEA. Trimming took off 5 bases at V and 7 bases at J, with 14 bases between the two ends. The CDR3 DNA is TGCAGCGTTACGGGAGTGGCCGACGGGGAGCTGTTTTTT. Translating gives CSVTGVADGELFF.